This is a list of T cell receptor beta chains from one sample in a study of blood T cell repertoires in COVID-19. Profiling relied on immunoSEQ multiplex PCR, and the TCRdb table lists in-frame clones only, not all of them. The data contain 180,000 or so clones, 70% to 80% of them singletons. Sequencing was done on a sample of PBMCs or T cells enriched from blood (not recorded which). All receptors come from a man between 60 and 75 years old who had been exposed to COVID-19. Both conserved end residues are part of each CDR3. Fields, in order: clone size, D gene, J gene, V gene, CDR3 protein, CDR3 DNA. The D gene is left open where the match is weak. Not all rows give a size; the values are once, few, many and, for expanded clones, a class.

>.|TRBD1|TRBJ2-7|TRBV3-1/TRBV3-2
CASSQAGQGFYEQYF
TGTGCCAGCAGCCAAGCGGGACAGGGTTTTTACGAGCAGTACTTC
>.|.|TRBJ1-1|TRBV5-1
CASSLEVGRVNTEAFF
TGCGCCAGCAGCTTGGAGGTTGGGAGGGTAAACACTGAAGCTTTCTTT
>.|TRBD1|TRBJ1-5|TRBV29-1
CSVAPTGNNQPQHF
TGCAGCGTTGCCCCGACAGGGAACAATCAGCCCCAGCATTTT
>.|.|TRBJ2-7|TRBV4-3
CASSQGTLANYEQYF
TGCGCCAGCAGCCAAGGAACGCTAGCAAATTACGAGCAGTACTTC
>.|.|TRBJ2-1|TRBV7-9
CASSLGAYNEQFF
TGTGCCAGCAGCCTCGGGGCCTACAATGAGCAGTTCTTC
>.|TRBD2|TRBJ2-1|TRBV7-9
CASSFRREGLSYNEQFF
TGTGCCAGCAGCTTCCGGCGGGAGGGCCTCTCCTACAATGAGCAGTTCTTC
>.|.|TRBJ2-1|TRBV9
CASSAPRGRGSNEQFF
TGTGCCAGCAGCGCCCCCCGGGGGAGAGGGTCTAATGAGCAGTTCTTC
>.|.|TRBJ1-5|TRBV19
CASTQPTASNQPQHF
TGTGCCAGCACCCAACCGACAGCAAGCAATCAGCCCCAGCATTTT
>.|.|TRBJ1-1|TRBV14
CASGTRNTEAFF
TGTGCCAGCGGCACCCGGAACACTGAAGCTTTCTTT
>.|.|TRBJ2-1|TRBV5-1
CASSLVPTGSSYNEQFF
TGCGCCAGCAGCTTGGTTCCAACAGGGAGCTCCTACAATGAGCAGTTCTTC
>.|TRBD2|TRBJ2-3|TRBV29-1
CSVDGLAGGGTDTQYF
TGCAGCGTTGACGGGCTAGCGGGAGGGGGTACAGATACGCAGTATTTT
>.|.|TRBJ2-5|TRBV10-2
CATHDSGGQETQYF
TGCGCCACCCATGACTCTGGGGGGCAAGAGACCCAGTACTTC
>many|.|TRBJ1-4|TRBV10-1
CASSESTGLNEKLFF
TGCGCCAGCAGTGAGTCGACCGGACTTAATGAAAAACTGTTTTTT
>many|TRBD2|TRBJ2-1|TRBV9
CASSVVTSGRVEQFF
TGTGCCAGCAGCGTAGTCACTAGCGGGAGGGTTGAGCAGTTCTTC
>once|.|TRBJ2-3|TRBV30
CAWSVAPRQRLDTQYF
TGTGCCTGGAGTGTTGCTCCTCGACAGAGACTAGATACGCAGTATTTT
>.|.|TRBJ1-1|TRBV6-2/TRBV6-3
CASSYSLVGEAFF
TGTGCCAGCAGTTACTCGTTGGTCGGTGAAGCTTTCTTT
>.|.|TRBJ1-2|TRBV5-1
CASSFTTGSYGYTF
TGCGCCAGCAGCTTCACAACGGGGTCCTATGGCTACACCTTC
>.|.|TRBJ1-1|TRBV5-4
CASSRPEGAFTEAFF
TGTGCCAGCAGCCGCCCCGAAGGGGCTTTCACTGAAGCTTTCTTT
>.|.|TRBJ1-1|TRBV7-2
CASSARGNTEAFF
TGTGCCAGCAGCGCCAGGGGAAACACTGAAGCTTTCTTT
>.|.|TRBJ2-2|TRBV19
CASRPDGGWTGELFF
TGTGCCAGTAGGCCAGATGGGGGCTGGACCGGGGAGCTGTTTTTT
>.|TRBD2|TRBJ2-2|TRBV5-4
CASSASGRLTGELFF
TGTGCCAGCAGCGCTAGCGGGAGGTTGACCGGGGAGCTGTTTTTT
>.|.|TRBJ2-2|TRBV5-4
CASTPGLVSGELFF
TGTGCCAGCACCCCGGGACTGGTGAGCGGGGAGCTGTTTTTT
>.|.|TRBJ2-3|TRBV5-1
CASSLALTATDTQYF
TGCGCCAGCAGCTTGGCCTTGACAGCCACAGATACGCAGTATTTT
>.|.|TRBJ2-7|TRBV21-1
CASTSPPLAGGSSYEQYF
TGTGCCAGCACCTCCCCGCCTCTAGCGGGGGGGAGCTCCTACGAGCAGTACTTC
>few|TRBD1|TRBJ2-7|TRBV10-1
CASSDGQGYNEQYF
TGCGCCAGCAGTGACGGACAGGGGTACAACGAGCAGTACTTC
>.|TRBD1|TRBJ2-3|TRBV19
CASSMGTGGSTDTQYF
TGTGCCAGTAGTATGGGGACAGGGGGTAGCACAGATACGCAGTATTTT
>.|.|TRBJ2-4|TRBV29-1
CSVEGAGGLLAKNIQYF
TGCAGCGTTGAAGGGGCGGGTGGCTTACTAGCCAAAAACATTCAGTACTTC
>.|TRBD2|TRBJ2-2|TRBV7-3
CASSRTSGLGGGELFF
TGTGCCAGCAGTCGGACTAGCGGCCTTGGTGGCGGGGAGCTGTTTTTT
>.|TRBD2|TRBJ2-5|TRBV9
CASSVETSGQETQYF
TGTGCCAGCAGCGTAGAGACTAGCGGGCAAGAGACCCAGTACTTC
>.|TRBD2|TRBJ2-1|TRBV24-1
CATSGPGTSEVNNEQFF
TGTGCCACCAGTGGGCCGGGGACTAGCGAGGTAAACAATGAGCAGTTCTTC
>.|.|TRBJ2-7|TRBV19
CASRGASSYEQYF
TGTGCCAGCAGGGGGGCTAGCTCCTACGAGCAGTATTTC
>.|.|TRBJ1-1|TRBV9
CASSVAGMNTEAFF
TGTGCCAGCAGCGTGGCAGGAATGAACACTGAAGCTTTCTTT
>few|.|TRBJ2-3|TRBV2
CASSTTGINTDTQYF
TGTGCCAGCAGTACAACAGGGATTAATACAGATACGCAGTATTTT
>.|TRBD1|TRBJ2-1|TRBV5-1
CASSYDRVEFF
TGCGCCAGCAGCTACGACAGGGTGGAGTTCTTC
>.|TRBD1|TRBJ2-7|TRBV11-2
CASSIPRQGVGYEQYF
TGTGCCAGCAGCATACCTCGACAGGGGGTGGGCTACGAGCAGTACTTC
>.|TRBD1|TRBJ1-2|TRBV5-1
CASSVQGKVGYTF
TGCGCCAGCAGCGTACAGGGGAAGGTAGGCTACACCTTC
>.|.|TRBJ2-5|TRBV2
CASSGQREETQYF
TGTGCCAGCAGCGGACAGAGGGAAGAGACCCAGTACTTC
>.|TRBD2|TRBJ2-3|TRBV7-3
CASSFLTLAGGSGTDTQYF
TGTGCCAGCAGCTTCCTAACGCTAGCGGGAGGCTCTGGCACAGATACGCAGTATTTT
>.|TRBD2|TRBJ2-7|TRBV27
CASSWVASGFRSSYEQYF
TGTGCCAGCAGTTGGGTGGCTAGCGGGTTTCGGAGCTCCTACGAGCAGTACTTC
>.|.|TRBJ1-2|TRBV7-2
CASSLDAGNSYGYTF
TGTGCCAGCAGCTTAGACGCAGGGAATAGCTATGGCTACACCTTC
>.|TRBD2|TRBJ2-7|TRBV11-2
CASRAPGTSGTYKQYF
TGTGCCAGCAGAGCCCCCGGGACTAGCGGTACCTACAAGCAGTACTTC
>.|TRBD2|TRBJ2-1|TRBV19
CASSIGLALNYNEQFF
TGTGCCAGTAGTATAGGACTAGCGTTAAATTACAATGAGCAGTTCTTC
>.|.|TRBJ2-7|TRBV2
CAIEIQGRSSYEQYF
TGTGCCATCGAAATACAGGGTAGGAGCTCCTACGAGCAGTACTTC
>.|TRBD2|TRBJ2-7|TRBV6-5
CASRAGGGEQYF
TGTGCCAGCAGGGCGGGAGGGGGCGAGCAGTACTTC
>.|.|TRBJ1-4|TRBV30
CAWSLQGAVEKLFF
TGTGCCTGGAGTTTACAGGGAGCTGTGGAAAAACTGTTTTTT
>.|TRBD1|TRBJ1-3|TRBV4-1
CASSQEVAGGGNTIYF
TGCGCCAGCAGCCAAGAGGTGGCAGGGGGTGGAAACACCATATATTTT